Included here is one T cell receptor (beta chain) sequence, with context. Antigen unknown. This sample is part of a study of PD-L1 blockade in urothelial cancer. Study-wide background: Patients commenced atezolizumab at some point between 2014 and 2015, and it was given at 1,200 mg intravenously every 3 weeks. Male sex and bladder-origin urothelial cancer were recorded for about 85% of the roughly 30 patients. Blood was analyzed 3 weeks (second dose) and 6 weeks after treatment start.

Overall study findings and caveats: Clonality of blood TCR below the median before treatment predicted better survival.

This sample's time point: pretreatment peripheral blood. CDR1 and CDR2 from the germline V gene are SGHTS and YDEGEE. V gave up 0 bases and J gave up 4 bases, with 23 bases separating them. This CDR3 spans 19 amino acids. This table comes from immunoSEQ multiplex PCR, and its TCRdb copy is limited to in-frame clones, with some not included. This table holds 90,000 or so clones, 90% found once. The rearrangement joins TRBV5-8 to TRBJ2-1, with D possibly matching TRBD2 (5 bases). This clonotype was sampled from a man between 60 and 75 years old with urothelial cancer. The material sequenced was PBMCs, taken around atezolizumab (anti-PD-L1) treatment. CDR3 protein: CASSLAIFLASQTYNEQFF. The CDR3 DNA sequence: TGTGCCAGCAGCTTGGCGATTTTTCTGGCTAGCCAAACTTACAATGAGCAGTTCTTC.